This T cell receptor beta chain was profiled in a study of control samples from healthy donors and cancer patients. Sequencing was performed with immunoSEQ multiplex PCR; in TCRdb, only in-frame clones are kept and a portion is missing. The table records roughly 95,000 clones, roughly nine tenths of them present only once. Germline V gene lookup returns CDR1 SGDLS and CDR2 YYNGEE. The CDR3 contains 15 residues. Trimming pared 2 bases from V and 0 bases from J, leaving 10 bases between. Sequenced material: blood. The chain employs TRBV9 and TRBJ2-3; tentative D call: TRBD2 (6 bases). This receptor was taken from a woman between 25 and 40 years old in good health. CDR3 in amino acids: CASSVYGGSTDTQYF. The CDR3 DNA reads TGTGCCAGCAGCGTCTACGGGGGAAGCACAGATACGCAGTATTTT.